The 10 T cell receptor beta chains reported below all come from one sample, sequenced in a study of T-cell reconstitution after alpha-beta-depleted transplantation in children. Preparation of the TCRbeta library was carried out with unique molecular identifiers. TCRdb ran MiXCR on the PCR reads and lists one entry per CDR3 protein. Here the sample spans some 240,000 distinct CDR3 sequences, 12% being singletons. Sequences were derived from PBMCs from the stem cell graft donor, sampled from the stem cell graft. These receptors were taken from a human donor who donated a stem cell graft to a child with acute lymphoblastic leukemia.

At least ten counts were recorded for this clonotype. The CDR3 DNA reads as TGTGCCAGCAGCCCGGGACTAGCGACAACCACAGATACGCAGTATTTT. Translating it yields CASSPGLATTTDTQYF. The chain carries TRBV9 and TRBJ2-3, with 10 bases fitting TRBD2. V lost 4 bases, J lost 2 bases, and 7 bases stayed unmatched. The CDR3 loop spans 16 amino acids. Looked up from germline, CDR1 is SGDLS and CDR2 is YYNGEE.

This clonotype occurred many times. The chain links TRBV9 to TRBJ2-7; D gene unclear. The CDR3 has 11 amino acids. Germline V gene lookup returns CDR1 SGDLS and CDR2 YYNGEE. Trimming cost V 4 bases and J 5 bases, with 7 bases left between them. DNA of the CDR3: TGTGCCAGCAGCCTATCAAACGAGCAGTACTTC. Translation gives CASSLSNEQYF.

This clonotype appeared many times. This sequence joins TRBV6-2 or TRBV6-3 and TRBJ2-7; D remains ambiguous. The V end lost 6 bases, the J end lost 5 bases, and 8 bases lay between the germline ends. The length of the CDR3 is 11 residues. Germline assignment: CDR1 MNHEY and CDR2 SVGEGT. CDR3 sequence: CASREFDEQYF. CDR3 nucleotides: TGTGCCAGCAGAGAGTTTGACGAGCAGTACTTC.

This clonotype was recorded many times. The V and J genes are TRBV5-1 and TRBJ2-7, with D perhaps matching TRBD1 (6 bases). V lost 6 bases and J lost 2, with 15 bases in between. CDR1 SGHRS and CDR2 YFSETQ come from the germline V gene. There are 14 residues in the CDR3. CDR3 region: CASTVSTGTYEQYF. CDR3 nucleotides: TGCGCCAGCACAGTATCGACAGGAACCTACGAGCAGTACTTC. Full variable domain (missing parts from reference TRBV5-1 and TRBJ2-7): KAGVTQTPRYLIKTRGQQVTLSCSPISGHRSVSWYQQTPGQGLQFLFEYFSETQRNKGNFPGRFSGRQFSNSRSEMNVSTLELGDSALYLCASTVSTGTYEQYFGPGTRLTVT.

This clonotype was observed many times. The CDR3 loop reads CATSDDGYGYTF. The DNA for the CDR3 is TGTGCCACCAGTGATGATGGGTATGGCTACACCTTC. This rearrangement joins TRBV24-1 to TRBJ1-2; D not certain. Deletions cut 3 bases from V and 5 bases from J, with 6 bases between. Germline CDR1 is KGHDR and CDR2 is SFDVKD. There are 12 residues in the CDR3.

Concerning this clonotype: The junction does not match germline at one end; this may be a read error. The CDR3 nucleotides read TGCTGTGCTGTAAGACCGTCCCCCTCAATCAATAGCAATCAGCCCCAGCATTTT. Residues: CCAVRPSPSINSNQPQHF. The chain recombines TRBV20-1 with TRBJ1-5; D uncertain. CDR1 DFQATT and CDR2 SNEGSKA come from the germline V gene (reference sequence). This CDR3 region has 18 residues.

This clonotype was recorded a few times. The chain combines TRBV12-3 or TRBV12-4 with TRBJ1-5; 9 nucleotides agree with TRBD1. The V and J ends lost 1 base and 1 base, in that order; junction bases with no gene match: 8. The CDR3 loop spans 18 amino acids. CDR3: CASSLGTGARGSNQPQHF. DNA for the CDR3: TGTGCCAGCAGTTTAGGGACAGGGGCCCGAGGAAGCAATCAGCCCCAGCATTTT.

This clonotype appeared many times. The rearrangement joins TRBV7-2 to TRBJ1-2, with 8 bases identical to TRBD1. The germline V gene encodes CDR1 SGHTA and CDR2 FQGNSA. The CDR3 length is 14 residues. The trim removed 5 bases at V and 8 bases at J, leaving 10 bases unmatched. The CDR3 DNA reads TGTGCCAGCAGCACCCCGACAGGGGAAACGGGCTACACCTTC. This encodes CASSTPTGETGYTF.

Ten or more counts support this clonotype. The rearrangement links TRBV3-1 to TRBJ1-1; 7 nucleotides match TRBD1. Germline values: CDR1 LGHDT, CDR2 YNNKEL (reference sequence). The V and J ends lost 4 bases and 0 bases, in that order; junction bases with no gene match: 5. The CDR3 spans 15 residues. The CDR3 reads CASSPGTVMNTEAFF. DNA of the CDR3: TGTGCCAGCAGCCCTGGGACAGTCATGAACACTGAAGCTTTCTTT. The entire variable domain, with the rest obtained from reference TRBV3-1 and TRBJ1-1, is as follows: DTAVSQTPKYLVTQMGNDKSIKCEQNLGHDTMYWYKQDSKKFLKIMFSYNNKELIINETVPNRFSPKSPDKAHLNLHINSLELGDSAVYFCASSPGTVMNTEAFFGQGTRLTVV.

This clonotype was seen at least ten times. The gene calls are TRBV6-1 and TRBJ2-3; 9 bases map to TRBD1. The CDR3 runs to 17 residues. The J segment lost 2 bases and the V segment lost 6 bases, leaving 12 bases of the junction unmatched. Per germline, CDR1 MNHNS and CDR2 SASEGT. Here the CDR3 reads CASSRTTGTGITDTQYF. Here the CDR3 DNA reads TGTGCCAGCAGCCGAACAACCGGGACAGGGATCACAGATACGCAGTATTTT.